This T cell receptor (beta chain) came from a study of OX40 agonist ivuxolimab in advanced cancers. This clone was detected a few times. Clones were sequenced by immunoSEQ multiplex PCR, and TCRdb holds only the in-frame ones, with some missing. The sample includes fewer than 40,000 clones, 65% to 90% seen only once; the top ten take 1.2% to 1.5%. The CDR3 is made up of 14 amino acids. Germline-derived CDR1 and CDR2 are SGHTA and FQGNSA. V was pared by 7 bases and J by 4 bases, with 14 bases between. This chain connects TRBV7-2 to TRBJ2-1, with D unclear. The source material was CD4+ or CD8+ T cells sorted from blood, sampled in a trial of the OX40 agonist ivuxolimab. The clonotype comes from an adult with an advanced solid tumor such as melanoma, head and neck, liver or kidney cancer. The CDR3 DNA is TGTGCCAGCAACCCACCAGCGTCTTACAATGAGCAGTTCTTC. It is translated as CASNPPASYNEQFF. The full variable domain, in which reference TRBV7-2 and TRBJ2-1 provide the parts outside the CDR3, is GAGVSQSPSNKVTEKGKDVELRCDPISGHTALYWYRQSLGQGLEFLIYFQGNSAPDKSGLPSDRFSAERTGGSVSTLTIQRTQQEDSAVYLCASNPPASYNEQFFGPGTRLTVL.